This T cell receptor beta chain was recovered during a study of blood T cells in healthy people across ages (dated by TCRdb to between 2015 and 2017). About the study as a whole: Template switching captured roughly one uniquely barcoded TCR beta cDNA molecule per two T cells in model experiments. To avoid experimental bias, donors of different ages were randomly spread across the sequencing lanes. Using the same blood draw, the study looked at two additional independent replicas of 1 million unique cDNA reads for two donors, one aged 18 to 30 and the other aged 80 or older. Donors were grouped into four age groups: young (average roughly 15 years), middle-aged (over 35), aged (approximately 67) and long-lived (less than 85). Age-related changes in TCR beta repertoire diversity were measured in the study by deep sequencing normalized with unique cDNA molecular identifiers.

Donors were a few dozen systemically healthy Caucasian individuals from Russia aged 6 to 90 years. Each donor gave ten milliliters of peripheral blood, collected into EDTA-treated Vacutainer tubes. Ficoll-Paque density-gradient centrifugation was used to isolate PBMCs, with at least 7 million per sample. Trizol reagent was used to extract total RNA from the PBMCs, yielding at least 6 micrograms per sample. For every donor, an aliquot of PBMCs went through flow cytometry to measure the percentages of naive CD45RAhigh/CD27high T cells. From the cysteine through the phenylalanine, the CDR3 covers 15 amino acids. Only the CDR3 portion is preserved as DNA: 45 bases, with reading frame beginning at the first base. The CDR1 and CDR2 encoded by the germline V gene are SGDLS and YYNGEE. Libraries were constructed by 5' RACE. The listed sequencing device is Illumina HiSeq 2500. A second about 7 to 11 cycle PCR used a sample-barcoded 5' primer and a J-beta primer mix. A template-switch 5' adaptor carrying 12 random nucleotides introduced a unique molecular identifier onto each TCR beta cDNA molecule. At least 2.5 million CDR3-containing paired-end reads were obtained from each sample. All of the RNA was converted into first-strand cDNA using the Mint cDNA synthesis kit, with a TRBC-specific oligonucleotide serving as the primer. Following uracil-DNA glycosylase treatment, all cDNA underwent a first 18-cycle PCR with the universal primers M1SS and BC2_uni_R. Per the original workflow: Normalization of each sample was performed by random selection of 1 million high-quality reads, each carrying a distinct molecular identifier. Reads sharing molecular identifiers were discarded rather than binned into consensus sequences. MiTCR, with a Q25 quality threshold and the strictest error-elimination algorithm, was used for CDR3 identification, clonotype clustering and error correction. A nonparametric unseen species model with Euler transformation was used to estimate a lower bound on total TCR beta diversity. Clones were called with MiXCR by TCRdb after fastp trimmed the public reads at Q25, and only in-frame beta chains were retained. Each entry merges the rows of one CDR3 protein and shows their most common DNA and genes. It is TCRdb's table, rather than the study itself, that gives the V and J calls and clone size. Across this sample there are 800,000 or so distinct CDR3 sequences, with 60% to 80% seen only once. 28% of the sample is taken by the ten largest.

As for this clonotype: Its antigen is unknown. Base qualities are not at hand, and no much larger clone is one base apart.

What the study reported, not specific to this receptor: As age increased, observed TCR beta diversity per million T cells dropped in a roughly linear way, and a significant reduction was already evident by age around 41. The long-lived group showed more naive CD4+ T cells, fewer expanded clones and increased TCR diversity than the aged group, suggesting age selection. Bulk unsorted PBMC profiling prevented conclusive comparison of naive and antigen-experienced compartments. Observed TCR beta diversity correlated strongly with the percentage of naive T cells measured by flow cytometry. Because donor CMV infection status was unknown, age-related changes in expanded clonotypes were potentially confounded. Estimates of total diversity from one million sequenced T cells were regarded as lower bounds and underestimates.

The sequence is built from TRBV9 and TRBJ2-1; 8 nucleotides in the junction match TRBD1. The J call may be mistaken, given a closer DNA end match to TRBJ2-7. The TCR originated in a man aged 25-45 years in good health. The sequencing input was blood. The CDR3 loop reads CASSVPRGPYNEQYF. The nucleotide sequence reads as follows: TGTGCCAGCAGCGTGCCCAGGGGGCCCTACAATGAGCAGTACTTC.